This T cell receptor beta chain was sequenced in a study of cytomegalovirus exposure and HLA in healthy donors. The CDR3 loop spans 15 amino acids. V lost 5 bases, J lost 8 bases, and 18 bases lay in between. Germline CDR1 is SEHNR and CDR2 is FQNEAQ (reference sequence). Study-wide points: In vitro assays verified that a few CMV-associated chains recognized CMV antigens specifically. Another analysis was done later, and it associated approximately 15,000 TCR beta sequences with HLA alleles at 0.05 false discovery rate.

As regards this clone: Its antigen is not known.

It was with 60 Vbeta and 13 Jbeta primers that the PCR ran. Here immunoSEQ multiplex PCR was the method, and the copy in TCRdb shows in-frame clones only, minus some. Of 120,000 or so clones in the sample, 55% to 75% are singletons; the top ten hold less than 2%. Sequencing input: PBMCs. V usage is TRBV7-9 and J usage is TRBJ1-4, with D possibly being TRBD1 (5 bases). The source of this sequence is a man aged 25 to 40 in good health and CMV-seropositive. In DNA, the CDR3 is TGTGCCAGCAGCCCCTCCCTGGCGGGGGGGGAAAAACTGTTTTTT. This codes for CASSPSLAGGEKLFF.